This is a list of T cell receptor beta chains from one sample in a study of post-analysis software for immune sequencing data. TCRdb reanalysed the PCR reads using MiXCR and keeps one entry per CDR3 protein. This table has 430,000 or so distinct CDR3 sequences, more than 30% appearing once. The source material was blood. These receptor sequences come from a girl aged 2 to 9 with multiple sclerosis. Each CDR3 is given with its conserved first and last residue. Fields, in order: clone size, D gene, V gene, J gene, CDR3 DNA, CDR3 protein. A D gene is named only where the DNA matches it firmly. Rows may omit the clone size; those that give it use once, few, many or a size class.

-	-	TRBV28	TRBJ1-6	TGTGCCAGCAGTTTACTACGCGGAGGGAGCTCCTATAATTCACCCCTCCACTTT	CASSLLRGGSSYNSPLHF
-	TRBD1	TRBV9	TRBJ1-4	TGTGCCAGCAGTCCAGGGGGGTATAGTAGGGAAAAACTGTTTTTT	CASSPGGYSREKLFF
few	-	TRBV20-1	TRBJ1-6	TGCAGTGCGACCGGGGCCTCAGGCGGCGGTTCACCCCTCCACTTT	CSATGASGGGSPLHF
-	TRBD2	TRBV28	TRBJ2-1	TGTGCCAGCAGAAGATCGAGCGGGAACAATGAGCAGTTCTTC	CASRRSSGNNEQFF
few	-	TRBV20-1	TRBJ2-3	TGCAGTGCTAGAGATGGACCTGAAGACACAGATACGCAGTATTTT	CSARDGPEDTDTQYF
few	TRBD1	TRBV10-3	TRBJ2-1	TGTGCCATCAGTGAGTCGGGACAGATAACCGGCTACAATGAGCAGTTCTTC	CAISESGQITGYNEQFF
-	-	TRBV15	TRBJ1-5	TGTGCCACCAGCTACGTAGGTCAGCCCCAGCATTTT	CATSYVGQPQHF
-	-	TRBV29-1	TRBJ2-7	TGCAGCGTTGTGGGGAGTCGTTGGGGTCCGTCTGAGCAGTACTTC	CSVVGSRWGPSEQYF
-	TRBD2	TRBV20-1	TRBJ2-3	TGCAGTGCTAGTTACACTAGCGGGGTTTCCGGCACAGATACGCAGTATTTT	CSASYTSGVSGTDTQYF
few	-	TRBV15	TRBJ1-5	TGTGCCACCAGCAGAGGTCCAGGTTCCAGTATCGCTCAGCCCCAGCATTTT	CATSRGPGSSIAQPQHF
few	-	TRBV28	TRBJ2-1	TGTGCCAGCAACAAACTAGGCCCCCGGGAGACCCAGTTCTTC	CASNKLGPRETQFF
-	-	TRBV11-2	TRBJ2-1	TGTGCCAGCAGCCCCAGTCCCAGACGGGAGCAGTTCTTC	CASSPSPRREQFF
-	TRBD2	TRBV7-2	TRBJ2-3	TGTGCCAGCATAAGGTGGGCGGGGGGGCCATCAGATACGCAGTATTTT	CASIRWAGGPSDTQYF
few	TRBD2	TRBV29-1	TRBJ2-7	TGCAGCGTTAAGCTAGCGGGTCTGTCCTACGAGCAGTACTTC	CSVKLAGLSYEQYF
few	-	TRBV28	TRBJ2-1	TGTGCCAGCAACCCTTTTATATCCTACAATGAGCAGTTCTTC	CASNPFISYNEQFF
-	-	TRBV20-1	TRBJ1-5	TGCAGTGCTGCCGACTCGACCAACAACGGTCACCAGCATTTT	CSAADSTNNGHQHF
-	-	TRBV9	TRBJ2-7	TGTGCCAGCAGCGTCAGTGGGGGTCCCCACGAGCAGTACTTC	CASSVSGGPHEQYF
-	TRBD2	TRBV2	TRBJ2-5	TGTGCCAGCAGTGAACCGGGACGAGCGGGGGGGTACCAAGAGACCCAGTACTTC	CASSEPGRAGGYQETQYF
-	TRBD1	TRBV7-9	TRBJ1-2	TGCCCAGACAGGGCAACGGCACACTATGGCTACACCTTC	CPDRATAHYGYTF
-	-	TRBV20-1	TRBJ1-2	TGCAGTGCTACCCACACAGGGTTCGGCTACACCTTC	CSATHTGFGYTF
-	-	TRBV6-6	TRBJ2-7	TGTGCCAGCAGTCCGCTTCTTCACTACGAGCAGTACTTC	CASSPLLHYEQYF
-	-	TRBV4-3	TRBJ2-4	TGCGCCAGCAGTACGACGGGGACGGCCAAAAACATTCAGTACTTC	CASSTTGTAKNIQYF
-	TRBD2	TRBV5-1	TRBJ2-1	TGCGCCAGCAGCTTGCGGTGGACTAGATCCTACAATGAGCAGTTCTTC	CASSLRWTRSYNEQFF
few	-	TRBV5-1	TRBJ2-1	TGCGCCAGCAGCTCAAGCGGTTACAATGAGCAGTTCTTC	CASSSSGYNEQFF
-	TRBD2	TRBV12-3/TRBV12-4	TRBJ2-1	TGTGCCAGCACCCAATGGGGACTAGCGGAGAACAATGAGCAGTTCTTC	CASTQWGLAENNEQFF
-	-	TRBV6-5	TRBJ2-1	TGTGCCAGCAGTTTTTATTATGAGCAGTTCTTC	CASSFYYEQFF
-	TRBD2	TRBV4-2	TRBJ2-1	TGTGCCAGCAGGGAAGCGGGAGTCTGCAATGAGCAGTTCTTC	CASREAGVCNEQFF
-	-	TRBV18	TRBJ1-4	TGTGCCAGCTCACCGACCGGACAGTTTAATGAAAAACTGTTTTTT	CASSPTGQFNEKLFF
-	-	TRBV28	TRBJ2-4	TGTGCCAGCAGTTCCCTTCCCGAGAGGCTGGCCAAAAACATTCAGTACTTC	CASSSLPERLAKNIQYF
-	TRBD2	TRBV28	TRBJ2-3	TGTGCCAGCAGCCCCCCCGGGACTAGCATCCCAGATACGCAGTATTTT	CASSPPGTSIPDTQYF
many	TRBD2	TRBV29-1	TRBJ2-7	TGCAGCGTTGAAGATCCAAGCGGGAGAATTCCGTCCGAGCAGTACTTC	CSVEDPSGRIPSEQYF